This paragraph covers one T cell receptor (beta chain) sequence. This sample stems from a study of control samples from healthy donors and cancer patients. The length of the CDR3 is 19 residues. V gave up 1 base and J gave up 7 bases; unmatched junction bases: 16. Germline CDR1 and CDR2: SGHVS and FQNEAQ. Profiling relied on immunoSEQ multiplex PCR, and the TCRdb table lists in-frame clones only, not all of them. The sample shows 70,000 to 100,000 clones, 70% to 90% of them seen only once. The sample comprised PBMCs. This receptor was identified in a woman aged 55-69 years with head and neck cancer. This chain uses TRBV7-8 with TRBJ1-5, with TRBD1 matching 10 bases. The CDR3 DNA sequence: TGTGCCAGCAGCTTAGGATTTTTTTTAGGACAGGGGGACGGGCAGCCCCAGCATTTT. Its protein product is CASSLGFFLGQGDGQPQHF.